Given below is one T cell receptor (beta chain) in context. No antigen is known for it. Construction of the TCRbeta library involved unique molecular identifiers. One entry per CDR3 protein results from TCRdb running MiXCR on the PCR reads. The sample lists about 580,000 distinct CDR3 sequences; under 25% were seen once. These data are taken from a study of T-cell reconstitution after alpha-beta-depleted transplantation in children. General study points: Counts and diversity of T cells one year after transplant came mostly from newly produced T cells. Some patients' high day-60 TCRbeta diversity was attributed to recipient cells surviving conditioning. The study reportedly traced alpha-beta T cells about two months after transplant to several hundred expanded graft clones.

This CDR3 comprises 15 residues. V was clipped by 0 bases and J by 5 bases, with 12 bases between them. CDR1 is SGDLS, CDR2 YYNGEE, per germline. This specimen consisted of PBMCs, mostly from graft donor cells, obtained 360 days after TCRalphabeta/CD19-depleted stem cell transplant. This chain uses TRBV9 with TRBJ2-1; D is unresolved. The TCR originated in a boy under two years old who had a stem cell transplant for acute myeloid leukemia, so the T cells may come from the graft donor. The CDR3 nucleotides read TGTGCCAGCAGCGTAGGGCAATCTCCTAACAATGAGCAGTTCTTC. It specifies CASSVGQSPNNEQFF.